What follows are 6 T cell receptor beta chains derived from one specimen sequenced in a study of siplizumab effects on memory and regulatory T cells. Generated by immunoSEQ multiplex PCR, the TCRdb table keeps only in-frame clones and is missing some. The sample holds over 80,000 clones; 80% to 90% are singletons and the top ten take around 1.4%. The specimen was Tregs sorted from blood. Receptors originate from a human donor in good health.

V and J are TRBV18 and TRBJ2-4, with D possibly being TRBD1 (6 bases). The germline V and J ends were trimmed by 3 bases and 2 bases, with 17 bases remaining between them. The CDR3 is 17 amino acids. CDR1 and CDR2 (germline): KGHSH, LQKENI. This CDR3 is CASSPILTGQSKNIQYF. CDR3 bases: TGTGCCAGCTCACCTATTCTAACCGGACAGTCCAAAAACATTCAGTACTTC.

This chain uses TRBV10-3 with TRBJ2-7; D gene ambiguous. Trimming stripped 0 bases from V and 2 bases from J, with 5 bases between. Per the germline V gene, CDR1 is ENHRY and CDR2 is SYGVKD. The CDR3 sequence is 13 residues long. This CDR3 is CAISESAPYEQYF. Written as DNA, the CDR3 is TGTGCCATCAGTGAGTCGGCACCCTACGAGCAGTACTTC.

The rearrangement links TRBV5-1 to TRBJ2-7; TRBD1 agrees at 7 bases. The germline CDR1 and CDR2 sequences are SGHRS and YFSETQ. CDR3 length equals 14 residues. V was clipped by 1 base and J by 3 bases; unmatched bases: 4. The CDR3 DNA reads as TGCGCCAGCAGCTTGACAGGGGCCGGCTACGAGCAGTACTTC. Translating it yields CASSLTGAGYEQYF.

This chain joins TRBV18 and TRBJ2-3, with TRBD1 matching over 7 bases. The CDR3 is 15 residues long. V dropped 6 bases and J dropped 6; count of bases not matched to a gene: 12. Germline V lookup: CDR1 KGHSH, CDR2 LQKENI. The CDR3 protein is CASSLQGPRLDTQYF. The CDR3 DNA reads TGTGCCAGCTCCTTACAGGGGCCCAGGTTGGATACGCAGTATTTT.

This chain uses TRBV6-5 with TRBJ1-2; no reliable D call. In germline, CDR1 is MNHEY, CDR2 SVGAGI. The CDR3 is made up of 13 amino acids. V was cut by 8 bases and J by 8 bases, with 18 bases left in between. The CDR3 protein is CASQHRAGHGYTF. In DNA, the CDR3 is TGTGCCAGCCAACATAGGGCAGGCCACGGCTACACCTTC.

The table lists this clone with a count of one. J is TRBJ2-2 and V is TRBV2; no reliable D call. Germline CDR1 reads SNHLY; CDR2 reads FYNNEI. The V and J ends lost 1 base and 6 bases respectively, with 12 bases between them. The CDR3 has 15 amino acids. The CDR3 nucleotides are TGTGCCAGCAGTGAAGATGGGTCAGCTGCCGGGGAGCTGTTTTTT. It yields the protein CASSEDGSAAGELFF.